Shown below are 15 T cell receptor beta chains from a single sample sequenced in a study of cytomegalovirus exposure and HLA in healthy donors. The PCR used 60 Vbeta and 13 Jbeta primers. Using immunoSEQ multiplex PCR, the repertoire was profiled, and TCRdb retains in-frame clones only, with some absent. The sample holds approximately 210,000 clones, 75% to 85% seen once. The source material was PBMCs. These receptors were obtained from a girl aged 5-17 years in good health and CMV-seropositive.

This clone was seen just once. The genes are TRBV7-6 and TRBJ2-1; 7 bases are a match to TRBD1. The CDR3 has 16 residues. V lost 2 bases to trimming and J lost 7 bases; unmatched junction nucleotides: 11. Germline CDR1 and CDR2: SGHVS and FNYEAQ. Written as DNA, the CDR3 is TGTGCCAGCAGCTTATACACAGGGGTTAGAGAGAATGAGCAGTTCTTC. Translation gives CASSLYTGVRENEQFF.

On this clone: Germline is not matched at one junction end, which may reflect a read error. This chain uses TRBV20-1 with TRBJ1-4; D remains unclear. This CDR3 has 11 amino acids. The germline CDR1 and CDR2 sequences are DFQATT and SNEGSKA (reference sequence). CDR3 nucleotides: TGCAGTGCTAGAGAGGGCACAAAAGTGAGTTTT. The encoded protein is CSAREGTKVSF.

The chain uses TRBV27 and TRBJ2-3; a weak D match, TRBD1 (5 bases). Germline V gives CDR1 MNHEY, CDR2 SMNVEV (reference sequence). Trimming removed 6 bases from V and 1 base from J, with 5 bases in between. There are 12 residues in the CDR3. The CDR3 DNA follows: TGTGCCAGCAGCAGGGGCACAGATACGCAGTATTTT. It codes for CASSRGTDTQYF.

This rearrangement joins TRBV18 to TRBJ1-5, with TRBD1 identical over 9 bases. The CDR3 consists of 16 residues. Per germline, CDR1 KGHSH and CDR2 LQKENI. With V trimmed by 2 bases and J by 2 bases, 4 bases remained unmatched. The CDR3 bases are TGTGCCAGCTCACCAAGCACAGGGGGCGGCAATCAGCCCCAGCATTTT. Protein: CASSPSTGGGNQPQHF.

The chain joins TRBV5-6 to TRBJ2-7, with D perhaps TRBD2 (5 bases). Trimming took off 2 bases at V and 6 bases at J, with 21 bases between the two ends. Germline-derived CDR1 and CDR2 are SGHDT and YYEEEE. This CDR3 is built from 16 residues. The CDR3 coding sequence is TGTGCCAGCAGCTTCAAGGACCGCCAGCGGCGGCCCGAGCAGTACTTC. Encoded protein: CASSFKDRQRRPEQYF.

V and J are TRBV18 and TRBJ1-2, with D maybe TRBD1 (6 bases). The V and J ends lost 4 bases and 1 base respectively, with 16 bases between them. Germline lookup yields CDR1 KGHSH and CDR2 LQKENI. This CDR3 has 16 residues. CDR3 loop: CASSLAQGNLNYGYTF. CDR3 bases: TGTGCCAGCTCACTAGCTCAGGGGAACCTTAACTATGGCTACACCTTC.

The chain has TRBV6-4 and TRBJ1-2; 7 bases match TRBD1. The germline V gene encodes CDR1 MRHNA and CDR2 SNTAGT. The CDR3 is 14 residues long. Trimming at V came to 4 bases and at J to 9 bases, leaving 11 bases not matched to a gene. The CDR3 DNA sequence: TGTGCCAGCAGTGTTGTCGACAGGGACCTTCGCTACACCTTC. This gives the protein CASSVVDRDLRYTF.

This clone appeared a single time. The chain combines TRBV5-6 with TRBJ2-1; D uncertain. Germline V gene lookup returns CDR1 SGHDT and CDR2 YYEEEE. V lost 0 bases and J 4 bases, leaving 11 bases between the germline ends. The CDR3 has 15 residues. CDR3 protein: CASSLGAASYNEQFF. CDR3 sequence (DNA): TGTGCCAGCAGCTTGGGGGCAGCTTCTTACAATGAGCAGTTCTTC. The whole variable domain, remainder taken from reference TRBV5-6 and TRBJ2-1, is DAGVTQSPTHLIKTRGQQVTLRCSPKSGHDTVSWYQQALGQGPQFIFQYYEEEERQRGNFPDRFSGHQFPNYSSELNVNALLLGDSALYLCASSLGAASYNEQFFGPGTRLTVL.

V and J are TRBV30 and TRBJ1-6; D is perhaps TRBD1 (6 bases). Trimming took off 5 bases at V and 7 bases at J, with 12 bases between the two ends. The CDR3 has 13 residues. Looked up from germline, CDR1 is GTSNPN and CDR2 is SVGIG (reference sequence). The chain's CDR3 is CAWEQGGNSPLHF. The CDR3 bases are TGTGCCTGGGAACAGGGAGGGAATTCACCCCTCCACTTT.

CDR3 in amino acids: CAWSMVRGKLFF. CDR3 nucleotides: TGTGCCTGGAGCATGGTTAGGGGAAAACTGTTTTTT. The rearrangement joins TRBV30 to TRBJ1-4, with D possibly being TRBD1 (5 bases). Germline V lookup: CDR1 GTSNPN, CDR2 SVGIG (reference sequence). Trimming cost V 3 bases and J 10 bases, with 12 bases left between them. The CDR3 totals 12 residues. The full variable domain, with the rest looked up from reference TRBV30 and TRBJ1-4, is SQTIHQWPATLVQPVGSPLSLECTVEGTSNPNLYWYRQAAGRGLQLLFYSVGIGQISSEVPQNLSASRPQDRQFILSSKKLLLSDSGFYLCAWSMVRGKLFFGSGTQLSVL.

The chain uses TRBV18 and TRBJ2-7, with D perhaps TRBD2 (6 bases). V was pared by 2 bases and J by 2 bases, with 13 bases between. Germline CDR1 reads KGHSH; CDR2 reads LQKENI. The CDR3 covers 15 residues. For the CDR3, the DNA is TGTGCCAGCTCACCAGGCCGGGACTCTACCTACGAGCAGTACTTC. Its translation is CASSPGRDSTYEQYF.

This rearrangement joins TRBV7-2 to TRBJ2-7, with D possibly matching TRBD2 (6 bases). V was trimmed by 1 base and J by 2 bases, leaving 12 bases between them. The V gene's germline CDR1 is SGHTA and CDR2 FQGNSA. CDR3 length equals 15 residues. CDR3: CASSLVVWGAYEQYF. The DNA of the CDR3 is TGTGCCAGCAGCTTAGTTGTTTGGGGGGCCTACGAGCAGTACTTC.

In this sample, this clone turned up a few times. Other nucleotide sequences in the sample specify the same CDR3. CDR3: CASSFGGGASGANVLTF. In nucleotides, the CDR3 is TGCGCCAGCAGCTTCGGGGGGGGAGCCTCTGGGGCCAACGTCCTGACTTTC. V is TRBV5-1 and J is TRBJ2-6; 8 bases align to TRBD2. This CDR3 is 17 amino acids long. With V trimmed by 2 bases and J by 0 bases, 4 bases remained unmatched. CDR1 is SGHRS, CDR2 YFSETQ, per germline.

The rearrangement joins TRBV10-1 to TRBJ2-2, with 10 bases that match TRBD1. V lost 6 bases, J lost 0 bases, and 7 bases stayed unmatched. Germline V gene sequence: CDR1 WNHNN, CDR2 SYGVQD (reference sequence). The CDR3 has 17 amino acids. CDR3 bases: TGCGCCAGCAGCTCCGGGACAGGGGTTACGAACACCGGGGAGCTGTTTTTT. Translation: CASSSGTGVTNTGELFF.

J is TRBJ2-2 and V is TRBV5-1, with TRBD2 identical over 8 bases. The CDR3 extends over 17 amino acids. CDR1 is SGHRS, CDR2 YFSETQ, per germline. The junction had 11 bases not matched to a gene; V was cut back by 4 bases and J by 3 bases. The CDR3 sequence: CASSQRWVGGDTGELFF. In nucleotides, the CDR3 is TGCGCCAGCAGCCAACGGTGGGTCGGGGGGGACACCGGGGAGCTGTTTTTT.